This T cell receptor (beta chain) originates from a study of blood T cell repertoires in COVID-19. On the study more broadly: Samples taken during acute and convalescent COVID-19 were collected in the United States, Italy and Spain.

Original methodology: The assay estimated nucleated cells by amplifying reference gene primers. Libraries were prepared by immunoSEQ multiplex PCR; TCRdb keeps only in-frame clonotypes and omits some of them. D and trimming come from the DNA, and the V and J calls and clone size come from that table. This table holds around 100,000 clones, approximately 86% found once. The CDR3 contains 18 residues. Losses at the gene ends were 2 bases for V and 3 bases for J; bases not matched to a gene: 13. The germline CDR1 and CDR2 sequences are SGHDT and YYEEEE. The J gene is TRBJ2-3, the V gene TRBV5-6; 9 positions match TRBD2. This sequence was found in a man between 50 and 59 years old with active or convalescent COVID-19. Sequenced input: peripheral blood. CDR3 coding DNA: TGTGCCAGCAGCTTTAGGTTTGCGGCGGGAGGGCGTACAGATACGCAGTATTTT. It encodes CASSFRFAAGGRTDTQYF.